Listed here are 15 T cell receptor beta chains from one sample, sequenced in a study of CD8+CD57+ T cells in acquired aplastic anemia. The use of genomic DNA as template underpinned the TCR beta VDJ and CDR3 profiling. From the reads, TCRdb called clonotypes with MiXCR, one entry per CDR3 protein. The table includes around 170,000 distinct CDR3 sequences, approximately 49% detected once. Specimen: sorted CD4+, CD8+, or CD8+CD57+ T cells (not recorded which) from PBMCs. These receptors were obtained from a human donor in good health.

This clonotype turned up a few times. This chain links TRBV7-9 with TRBJ2-7; the match to TRBD1 covers 9 bases. The CDR3 covers 14 residues. V dropped 5 bases and J dropped 2; count of bases not matched to a gene: 4. Germline V gene data show CDR1 as SEHNR and CDR2 as FQNEAQ (reference sequence). CDR3 loop: CASSTGTGPYEQYF. The CDR3 nucleotides read TGTGCCAGCAGCACCGGGACAGGGCCCTACGAGCAGTACTTC.

This clonotype was seen repeatedly, ten times or more. The chain employs TRBV2 and TRBJ2-7, with D possibly called TRBD1 or TRBD2 (5 bases each). Germline V CDR1 and CDR2: SNHLY, FYNNEI. This CDR3 contains 12 residues. Trimming stripped 2 bases from V and 6 bases from J, with 8 bases between. In nucleotides, the CDR3 is TGTGCCAGCAGTGAATTTGGGGGCGAGCAGTACTTC. Amino acid sequence: CASSEFGGEQYF.

V is TRBV29-1 and J is TRBJ2-5; D remains unclear. Trimming took off 0 bases at V and 0 bases at J, with 5 bases between the two ends. The CDR3 extends over 13 amino acids. Germline CDR1 SQVTM, CDR2 ANQGSEA. This chain's CDR3 is CSVEDGYQETQYF. The CDR3 DNA reads TGCAGCGTTGAAGACGGATACCAAGAGACCCAGTACTTC.

This clonotype showed up just a few times. The rearrangement uses TRBV3-1 and TRBJ1-2; D is uncertain. CDR3 length equals 14 residues. CDR1 and CDR2 (germline): LGHDT, YNNKEL (reference sequence). Trimming removed 4 bases at V and 2 bases at J, with 11 bases between. The CDR3 here is CASSPLGGNYGYTF. CDR3 sequence (DNA): TGTGCCAGCAGCCCCCTGGGAGGGAACTATGGCTACACCTTC. Full variable domain (rest looked up from reference TRBV3-1 and TRBJ1-2): DTAVSQTPKYLVTQMGNDKSIKCEQNLGHDTMYWYKQDSKKFLKIMFSYNNKELIINETVPNRFSPKSPDKAHLNLHINSLELGDSAVYFCASSPLGGNYGYTFGSGTRLTVV.

This clonotype turned up a few times. The gene calls are TRBV25-1 and TRBJ1-1, with D perhaps TRBD1 (5 bases). The CDR3 has 15 amino acids. Germline V gene sequence: CDR1 MGHDK, CDR2 SYGVNS. Trimming removed 1 base from V and 9 bases from J, with 18 bases in between. This chain's CDR3 is CASSELSGDHRQAFF. CDR3 nucleotides: TGTGCCAGCAGTGAATTGAGTGGGGACCACCGTCAAGCTTTCTTT.

This clonotype has at least ten counts. The chain combines TRBV19 with TRBJ2-1; D possibly corresponds to TRBD1 (5 bases). Trimming pared 4 bases from V and 7 bases from J, leaving 20 bases between. The V gene's germline CDR1 is LNHDA and CDR2 SQIVND (reference sequence). The CDR3 is made up of 16 amino acids. Here the CDR3 reads CASSRGGNGKKNEQFF. DNA of the CDR3: TGTGCCAGTAGTAGGGGCGGCAATGGGAAGAAAAATGAGCAGTTCTTC.

The J gene is TRBJ1-3, the V gene TRBV20-1, with D uncertain. V was trimmed by 6 bases and J by 0 bases, leaving 12 bases between them. Germline values: CDR1 DFQATT, CDR2 SNEGSKA (reference sequence). This CDR3 spans 14 amino acids. In nucleotides, the CDR3 is TGCAGTGCCAGTTACACGAACTCTGGAAACACCATATATTTT. Translation gives CSASYTNSGNTIYF.

This clonotype appeared a few times. The rearrangement links TRBV6-1 to TRBJ2-7; 9 nucleotides match TRBD2. The CDR3 runs to 15 residues. Germline CDR1 and CDR2: MNHNS and SASEGT. After removal of 8 bases from V and 0 bases from J, the junction contained 8 bases not matched to a gene. CDR3 protein: CASVGLAGCSYEQYF. In nucleotides, the CDR3 is TGTGCCAGCGTCGGGCTAGCGGGATGCTCCTACGAGCAGTACTTC.

Details on this clonotype: Because it lacks the conserved phenylalanine or tryptophan at the end, this CDR3 is likely a read error. The rearrangement joins TRBV10-2 to TRBJ1-5; perhaps TRBD1 as D (5 bases). Germline-derived CDR1 and CDR2 are WSHSY and SAAADI. The CDR3 runs 13 residues. The V gene lost 3 bases and the J gene lost 6 bases, with 9 bases spanning the gap. The CDR3 DNA reads TGCGCCAGCAGTGACGGGGCTCTTCAGCCCCAGCATTCT. Translating gives CASSDGALQPQHS.

This clonotype was seen only once. The J gene is TRBJ2-5, the V gene TRBV9; no reliable D call. CDR1 and CDR2 (germline): SGDLS, YYNGEE. CDR3 size: 14 residues. Trimming stripped 7 bases from V and 5 bases from J, with 18 bases between. The DNA of the CDR3 is TGTGCCAGCTCACCCGAACTAATGGGGGAGACCCAGTACTTC. Translation gives CASSPELMGETQYF.

As for this clonotype: Possible read error: a much larger clone is one base away. The CDR3 does not end in the conserved phenylalanine or tryptophan, so this is likely a read error. The genes are TRBV10-3 and TRBJ1-1, with 7 bases identical to TRBD1. Germline trimming cut 10 bases from V and 0 bases from J; bases unmatched to any gene: 5. There are 13 residues in the CDR3. Germline loops: CDR1 ENHRY, CDR2 SYGVKD. Here the CDR3 reads CASGQALNTEAFS. CDR3 bases: TGTGCCAGCGGACAGGCCCTGAACACTGAAGCTTTCTCT.

This clonotype has only a few counts. The chain recombines TRBV2 with TRBJ1-1, with a weak D call TRBD1 (5 bases). The CDR3 loop spans 14 amino acids. V lost 6 bases and J lost 0, with 11 bases in between. Germline V CDR1 and CDR2: SNHLY, FYNNEI. In nucleotides, the CDR3 is TGTGCCAGCAGATTCCAGGGAATGAACACTGAAGCTTTCTTT. As protein: CASRFQGMNTEAFF.

The V call is TRBV7-9, the J call TRBJ2-7; D is undetermined. From germline, CDR1 is SEHNR and CDR2 FQNEAQ (reference sequence). V was cut by 1 base and J by 5 bases, with 6 bases left in between. The CDR3 covers 12 residues. The CDR3 nucleotides read TGTGCCAGCAGCTTAGAGGTCAACGAGCAGTACTTC. This sequence encodes CASSLEVNEQYF.

The V gene is TRBV4-1, the J gene TRBJ1-1; tentative D call: TRBD1 (6 bases). The CDR3 has 17 residues. CDR1 is MGHRA, CDR2 YSYEKL, per germline. V gave up 4 bases and J gave up 3 bases, with 21 bases separating them. The CDR3 is CASSPRAAGAGYTEAFF. In DNA, the CDR3 is TGCGCCAGCAGCCCGAGGGCGGCAGGGGCGGGGTACACTGAAGCTTTCTTT.

The rearrangement joins TRBV15 to TRBJ1-1; D gene uncertain. Trimming removed 8 bases at V and 1 base at J, with 5 bases between. This CDR3 is 11 amino acids long. In germline, CDR1 is LNHNV, CDR2 YYDKDF (reference sequence). The CDR3 bases are TGTGCCACCCGCGGGAACACTGAAGCTTTCTTT. Translation gives CATRGNTEAFF.